This TCR beta chain was observed in a study of T cell changes during pregnancy in multiple sclerosis. Germline CDR1 and CDR2: SGDLS and YYNGEE. V lost 5 bases to trimming and J lost 6 bases; unmatched junction nucleotides: 3. This CDR3 region has 12 residues. Assay used: immunoSEQ multiplex PCR; TCRdb lists only in-frame clones, some missing. The sample records about 110,000 clones, less than 95% being singletons. This TCR came from a female donor in good health, enrolled as a control in a pregnancy study. This material consisted of peripheral blood, taken in the third trimester of pregnancy. The V call is TRBV9, the J call TRBJ1-2; 8 bases match TRBD1. CDR3 in DNA: TGTGCCAGCAGTCGACAGGGGAATGGCTACACCTTC. Its translation is CASSRQGNGYTF.